Following are 20 T cell receptor beta chains from one sample sequenced in a study of blood T cell repertoires in COVID-19. Generated by immunoSEQ multiplex PCR, the TCRdb table keeps only in-frame clones and is missing some. The sample holds about 52,000 clones, around four fifths seen once. Specimen: peripheral blood. Receptors were obtained from a man aged 65 to 79 with active COVID-19.

This rearrangement joins TRBV3-1 (or the pseudogene TRBV3-2) to TRBJ1-2; possible D gene TRBD1, 5 bases. The CDR3 is 14 residues long. CDR1 and CDR2 from the germline V gene are LGHDT and YNNKEL (reference sequence). Trimming removed 0 bases at V and 4 bases at J, with 9 bases between. CDR3 nucleotide sequence: TGTGCCAGCAGCCAAGACGGGGGACCCTATGGCTACACCTTC. Translating it yields CASSQDGGPYGYTF.

The V gene is TRBV5-6, the J gene TRBJ1-2; D remains ambiguous. The CDR3 totals 11 residues. The V gene's germline CDR1 is SGHDT and CDR2 YYEEEE. Trimming pared 4 bases from V and 8 bases from J, leaving 9 bases between. In DNA, the CDR3 is TGTGCCAGCAGCATGAGGTACGGCTACACCTTC. As protein: CASSMRYGYTF.

The chain recombines TRBV6-6 with TRBJ1-5, with D unresolved. With 5 bases removed from V and 4 bases from J, the gap between germline ends came to 15 bases. The germline V gene has CDR1 MNHNY and CDR2 SVGAGI (reference sequence). The CDR3 loop spans 15 amino acids. CDR3 region: CASSQTEQFNQPQHF. In nucleotides, the CDR3 is TGTGCCAGCAGTCAAACCGAACAGTTTAATCAGCCCCAGCATTTT.

The rearrangement joins TRBV7-2 to TRBJ1-1; tentatively, D is TRBD1 (5 bases). Looked up from germline, CDR1 is SGHTA and CDR2 is FQGNSA. The CDR3 contains 15 residues. The V end was cut by 5 bases, the J end by 3 bases, with 16 bases between. The chain's CDR3 is CASSPVEGIHTEAFF. CDR3 bases: TGTGCCAGCAGCCCTGTGGAGGGGATCCACACTGAAGCTTTCTTT.

The gene calls are TRBV11-1 and TRBJ2-2, with D perhaps matching TRBD1 (6 bases). Trimming pared 2 bases from V and 6 bases from J, leaving 7 bases between. CDR3 size: 13 residues. Looked up from germline, CDR1 is SGHAT and CDR2 is FQDESV (reference sequence). Here the CDR3 reads CASSLTGSGELFF. DNA for the CDR3: TGTGCCAGCAGCTTAACAGGGTCCGGGGAGCTGTTTTTT.

The chain is built from TRBV4-3 and TRBJ1-1; 9 bases agree with TRBD1. CDR1 is LGHNA and CDR2 is YSLEER in the germline V gene. V was clipped by 3 bases and J by 7 bases; unmatched bases: 6. This CDR3 contains 14 residues. CDR3 sequence (DNA): TGCGCCAGCAGCCAGGACAGGGGTGAGGGTGAAGCTTTCTTT. This encodes CASSQDRGEGEAFF.

This rearrangement joins TRBV11-2 to TRBJ2-7, with a possible D match to TRBD1 (5 bases). Per the germline V gene, CDR1 is SGHAT and CDR2 is FQNNGV. Trimming cost V 2 bases and J 5 bases, with 7 bases left between them. There are 12 residues in the CDR3. The chain's CDR3 is CASSLWGDEQYF. Here the CDR3 DNA reads TGTGCCAGCAGCTTATGGGGCGACGAGCAGTACTTC.

The chain has TRBV7-9 and TRBJ2-7; 8 nucleotides agree with TRBD2. CDR3 size: 15 residues. The germline gives CDR1 SEHNR, CDR2 FQNEAQ (reference sequence). Trimming at V came to 4 bases and at J to 6 bases, leaving 11 bases not matched to a gene. This chain's CDR3 is CASSSPGNSGAEQYF. Written as DNA, the CDR3 is TGTGCCAGCAGCTCCCCTGGTAATAGCGGGGCCGAGCAGTACTTC.

The chain joins TRBV7-2 to TRBJ2-5; D remains ambiguous. V was clipped by 5 bases and J by 4 bases, with 11 bases between them. The CDR3 is 13 residues long. The germline V gene encodes CDR1 SGHTA and CDR2 FQGNSA. The CDR3: CASSPEVGETQYF. In DNA form, the CDR3 reads TGTGCCAGCAGCCCAGAGGTCGGAGAGACCCAGTACTTC. The whole variable domain, remainder taken from reference TRBV7-2 and TRBJ2-5, is GAGVSQSPSNKVTEKGKDVELRCDPISGHTALYWYRQSLGQGLEFLIYFQGNSAPDKSGLPSDRFSAERTGGSVSTLTIQRTQQEDSAVYLCASSPEVGETQYFGPGTRLLVL.

This clone was seen only once. The V and J genes are TRBV4-1 and TRBJ2-2, with 7 positions matching TRBD1. Germline CDR1 and CDR2: MGHRA and YSYEKL. The CDR3 extends over 15 amino acids. Unmatched junction bases numbered 3, after V lost 0 bases and J lost 5 bases. CDR3 in DNA: TGCGCCAGCAGCCAAGAGGACAGGTCAACCGGGGAGCTGTTTTTT. It yields the protein CASSQEDRSTGELFF.

This chain links TRBV6-5 with TRBJ2-2, with 8 bases that match TRBD1. CDR3 length: 15 residues. With V trimmed by 2 bases and J by 1 base, 0 bases remained unmatched. Germline CDR1 is MNHEY and CDR2 is SVGAGI. CDR3 region: CASSYGQGNTGELFF. The CDR3 region has the DNA TGTGCCAGCAGTTACGGACAGGGGAACACCGGGGAGCTGTTTTTT.

This rearrangement joins TRBV5-1 to TRBJ1-3; 11 bases map to TRBD1. Trimming took 4 bases from V and 4 from J; bases not matched to a gene: 10. There are 17 residues in the CDR3. Germline V gives CDR1 SGHRS, CDR2 YFSETQ. The CDR3 DNA reads TGCGCCAGCAGCCCCCAGGGACAGGGGGGACCCGGAAACACCATATATTTT. Amino acid sequence: CASSPQGQGGPGNTIYF.

The chain employs TRBV15 and TRBJ1-2; the match to TRBD1 covers 10 bases. CDR3 length equals 14 residues. V dropped 3 bases and J dropped 8; count of bases not matched to a gene: 6. Germline values: CDR1 LNHNV, CDR2 YYDKDF (reference sequence). CDR3: CATSRDRGVHGYTF. The CDR3 DNA follows: TGTGCCACCAGCAGGGACAGGGGGGTTCACGGCTACACCTTC.

This clone was seen only once. The chain uses TRBV7-2 and TRBJ2-7, with TRBD1 identical over 7 bases. The V gene's germline CDR1 is SGHTA and CDR2 FQGNSA. This CDR3 region has 14 residues. The J segment lost 1 base and the V segment lost 3 bases, leaving 3 bases of the junction unmatched. The CDR3: CASSFWDSSYEQYF. CDR3 DNA sequence: TGTGCCAGCAGCTTCTGGGACAGTTCCTACGAGCAGTACTTC.

The J gene is TRBJ2-7, the V gene TRBV6-5; a possible D gene is TRBD2 (5 bases). The CDR3 extends over 13 amino acids. Germline V gives CDR1 MNHEY, CDR2 SVGAGI. V lost 5 bases and J 5 bases, leaving 13 bases between the germline ends. Here the CDR3 reads CASSTRGNHEQYF. The CDR3 nucleotides are TGTGCCAGCAGTACCCGAGGGAACCACGAGCAGTACTTC.

About this clone: A much larger clonotype is one base distant, so this may be a read error. The J gene is TRBJ1-1, the V gene TRBV19; 7 bases are shared with TRBD1. Germline CDR1 LNHDA, CDR2 SQIVND (reference sequence). Trimming took 5 bases from V and 5 from J; bases not matched to a gene: 11. There are 15 residues in the CDR3. The CDR3 here is CASSDSRGRWTEAFF. The CDR3 bases are TGTGCCAGTAGTGACTCCAGGGGGAGGTGGACTGAAGCTTTCTTT.

The chain uses TRBV5-6 and TRBJ2-7, with 7 positions matching TRBD2. This CDR3 region has 15 residues. Germline CDR1 is SGHDT and CDR2 is YYEEEE. The J segment lost 8 bases and the V segment lost 4 bases, leaving 15 bases of the junction unmatched. CDR3 bases: TGTGCCAGCAGCACCATGCCGGTCCCTAGCGGCCAGCAGTACTTC. Its protein product is CASSTMPVPSGQQYF.

This clone has a single count. The CDR3 sequence is CAISGGAGQETQYF. DNA of the CDR3: TGTGCCATTAGCGGGGGGGCGGGACAAGAGACCCAGTACTTC. The genes are TRBV3-1 (or the pseudogene TRBV3-2) and TRBJ2-5; TRBD2 matches 11 bases. Trimming removed 10 bases from V and 2 bases from J; junction bases left unmatched: 6. Germline V CDR1 and CDR2: LGHDT, YNNKEL (reference sequence). The CDR3 is 14 amino acids.

This clone is a singleton in its sample. CDR3: CASSSPGITEQFF. The CDR3 DNA reads TGTGCCAGCAGTTCCCCGGGGATCACCGAGCAGTTCTTC. The J gene is TRBJ2-1, the V gene TRBV6-5, with D possibly matching TRBD2 (5 bases). The CDR3 totals 13 residues. V dropped 4 bases and J dropped 10 bases, with 14 bases sitting between them. Germline V gene lookup returns CDR1 MNHEY and CDR2 SVGAGI.

In DNA form, the CDR3 reads TGTGCCAGAAGGTTCGGGAGAGCGGGGAGGTTAGATACGCAGTATTTT. Protein sequence: CARRFGRAGRLDTQYF. The rearrangement links TRBV5-3 to TRBJ2-3; TRBD2 aligns across 7 bases. TRBV5-3 is assigned to the ORF class and has an uncertain function. The CDR3 spans 16 residues. V shed 5 bases and J 5 bases; nucleotides not matched to a gene: 14.